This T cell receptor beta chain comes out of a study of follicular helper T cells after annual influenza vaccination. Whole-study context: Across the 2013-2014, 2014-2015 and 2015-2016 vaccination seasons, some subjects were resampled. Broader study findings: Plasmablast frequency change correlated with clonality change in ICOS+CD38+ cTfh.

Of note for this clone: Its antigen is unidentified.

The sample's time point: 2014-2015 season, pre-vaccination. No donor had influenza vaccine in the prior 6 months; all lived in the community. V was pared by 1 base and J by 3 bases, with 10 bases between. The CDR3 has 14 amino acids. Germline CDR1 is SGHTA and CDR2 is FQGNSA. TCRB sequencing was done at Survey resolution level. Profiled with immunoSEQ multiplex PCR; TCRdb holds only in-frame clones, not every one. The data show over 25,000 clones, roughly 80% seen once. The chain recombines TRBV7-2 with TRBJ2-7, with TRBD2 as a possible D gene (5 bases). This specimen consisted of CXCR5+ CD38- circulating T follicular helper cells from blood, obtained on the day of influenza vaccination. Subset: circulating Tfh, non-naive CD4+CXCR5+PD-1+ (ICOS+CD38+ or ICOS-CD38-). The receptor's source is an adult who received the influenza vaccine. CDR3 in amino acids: CASSLGGLVYEQYF. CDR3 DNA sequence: TGTGCCAGCAGCTTAGGCGGACTCGTCTACGAGCAGTACTTC.